This TCR beta chain was sequenced in a study of blood T cells in healthy people across ages. Study-level background: Template switching picked up about one barcoded beta molecule for each two T cells.

Study-wide results and caveats: Older age went with lower TCR beta diversity per million T cells, in a roughly linear way.

This clonotype showed up just a few times. Its target is not known. The V end was cut by 3 bases, the J end by 3 bases, with 11 bases between. The CDR3 loop spans 15 amino acids. The germline CDR1 and CDR2 sequences are SNHLY and FYNNEI. Every sample yielded at least 6.5 million isolated PBMCs. Total RNA extraction produced at least 5.5 micrograms (per sample) for the study. Sample-barcoded 5' priming and a J-beta primer mix drove a second PCR of roughly 6 to 12 cycles. Via MiXCR, TCRdb re-called the 5' RACE reads, giving one row per CDR3 protein. The repertoire holds some 1.6 million distinct CDR3 sequences, with roughly 32% as singletons.

The V call is TRBV2, the J call TRBJ1-4, with TRBD1 as a possible D gene (6 bases). Sequenced sample: blood. This TCR came from a woman aged 25 to 39 in good health. CDR3 loop: CASSDEGVANEKLFF. The CDR3 DNA is TGTGCCAGCAGTGATGAGGGGGTTGCTAATGAAAAACTGTTTTTT.